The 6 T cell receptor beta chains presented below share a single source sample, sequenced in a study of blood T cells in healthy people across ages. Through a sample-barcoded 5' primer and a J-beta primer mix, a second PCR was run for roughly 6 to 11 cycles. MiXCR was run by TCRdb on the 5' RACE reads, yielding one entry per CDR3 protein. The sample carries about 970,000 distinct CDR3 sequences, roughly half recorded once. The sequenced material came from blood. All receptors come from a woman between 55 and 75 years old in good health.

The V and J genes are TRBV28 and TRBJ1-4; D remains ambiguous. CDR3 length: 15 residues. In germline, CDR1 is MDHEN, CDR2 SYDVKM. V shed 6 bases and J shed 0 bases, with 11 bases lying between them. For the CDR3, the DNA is TGTGCCAGCAGCGGGGTTTATGCAACTAATGAAAAACTGTTTTTT. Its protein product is CASSGVYATNEKLFF.

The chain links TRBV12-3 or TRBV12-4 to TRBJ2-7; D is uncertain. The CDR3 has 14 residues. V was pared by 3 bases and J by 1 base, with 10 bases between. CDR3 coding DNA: TGTGCCAGCAGTTTTGACGGGCAATCCTACGAGCAGTACTTC. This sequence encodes CASSFDGQSYEQYF.

The CDR3 DNA reads TGTGCCAGCAGTTTCCTATCGGCGAGGGGCACAGATACGCAGTATTTT. It yields the protein CASSFLSARGTDTQYF. V usage is TRBV27 and J usage is TRBJ2-3; TRBD2 is a possible D gene (5 bases). CDR3 length: 16 amino acids. V lost 3 bases and J lost 1, with 14 bases in between. Germline CDR1 reads MNHEY; CDR2 reads SMNVEV (reference sequence).

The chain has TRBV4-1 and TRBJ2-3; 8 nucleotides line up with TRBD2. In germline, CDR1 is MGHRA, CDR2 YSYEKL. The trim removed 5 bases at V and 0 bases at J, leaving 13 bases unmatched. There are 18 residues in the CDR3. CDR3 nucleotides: TGCGCCAGCAGCGAGCGGGCTAGCGGGTCTTTTAGCACAGATACGCAGTATTTT. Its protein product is CASSERASGSFSTDTQYF.

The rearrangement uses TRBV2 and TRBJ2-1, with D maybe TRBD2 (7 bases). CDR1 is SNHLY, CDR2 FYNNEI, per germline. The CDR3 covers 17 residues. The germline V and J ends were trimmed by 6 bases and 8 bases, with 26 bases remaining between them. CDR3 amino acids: CASRRRGGSNLSYEQFF. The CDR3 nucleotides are TGTGCCAGCAGACGGAGGGGGGGATCGAATCTCAGCTATGAGCAGTTCTTC.

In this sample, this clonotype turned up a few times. The CDR3 sequence: CSASAPISSYEQYF. The CDR3 DNA reads as TGCAGTGCTAGCGCTCCTATAAGCTCCTACGAGCAGTACTTC. This chain joins TRBV20-1 and TRBJ2-7; no definite D call. V lost 3 bases and J lost 0, with 12 bases in between. Germline V gives CDR1 DFQATT, CDR2 SNEGSKA (reference sequence). The CDR3 extends over 14 amino acids.